This TCR beta chain was sequenced for a study of response to subunit inactivated influenza vaccine. TCRdb re-called the RT-PCR reads with MiXCR, one entry per CDR3 protein. The sample lists hundreds of thousands of distinct CDR3 sequences, about 8% occurring once. This clonotype was detected many times. Trimming removed 5 bases at V and 5 bases at J, with 7 bases between. The CDR3 contains 12 residues. The receptor comes from a man aged 50-75 years who received an inactivated influenza vaccine. The specimen was PBMCs from blood, collected less than 30 months after vaccination. The chain combines TRBV12-3 or TRBV12-4 with TRBJ1-5; weak D call: TRBD1 (5 bases). CDR3 nucleotides: TGTGCCAGCAGTGAGACAGATCAGCCCCAGCATTTT. Residues: CASSETDQPQHF.